The 13 T cell receptor beta chains reported below all come from one sample, sequenced in a study of TIL therapy for anti-PD-1-resistant metastatic lung cancer. Time point: pre-treatment sample, taken before nivolumab and TIL therapy. This was the immunoSEQ v3 assay. Measured with immunoSEQ multiplex PCR; TCRdb has only the in-frame clones, and not every one. In the table there are more than 9,500 clones, approximately 80% of which are singletons. The sequencing used blood, collected at baseline. Source of these receptors: a person aged 25-80 years with non-small cell lung cancer.

This chain joins TRBV9 and TRBJ2-4; no firm D call. CDR3 length: 14 amino acids. Germline-derived CDR1 and CDR2 are SGDLS and YYNGEE. Trimming removed 0 bases at V and 0 bases at J, with 4 bases between. The CDR3 is CASSVGLAKNIQYF. The CDR3 nucleotides read TGTGCCAGCAGCGTAGGATTAGCCAAAAACATTCAGTACTTC.

The chain recombines TRBV5-8 with TRBJ1-5, with D perhaps matching TRBD1 (6 bases). The V gene lost 0 bases and the J gene lost 2 bases, with 12 bases spanning the gap. Looked up from germline, CDR1 is SGHTS and CDR2 is YDEGEE. There are 16 residues in the CDR3. The CDR3 loop is CASSLGWSGGNQPQHF. In nucleotides, the CDR3 is TGTGCCAGCAGCTTGGGATGGTCAGGGGGCAATCAGCCCCAGCATTTT.

This clone occurred a few times. The chain uses TRBV19 and TRBJ1-5, with a tentative D call TRBD1 (6 bases). Trimming pared 7 bases from V and 0 bases from J, leaving 19 bases between. There are 17 residues in the CDR3. CDR1 LNHDA and CDR2 SQIVND come from the germline V gene (reference sequence). In DNA, the CDR3 is TGTGCCAGTAATCGCCCGACAGGTTCTTATAGCAATCAGCCCCAGCATTTT. Amino acids: CASNRPTGSYSNQPQHF.

The chain recombines TRBV7-7 with TRBJ2-5; 7 nucleotides match TRBD1. Germline V lookup: CDR1 SSHAT, CDR2 FNYEAQ (reference sequence). The length of the CDR3 is 17 residues. Trimming removed 1 base from V and 4 bases from J; junction bases left unmatched: 12. The CDR3 DNA reads as TGTGCCAGCAGCTTAGGGGGGCAAGGGGGCAGCGGAGAGACCCAGTACTTC. The encoded protein is CASSLGGQGGSGETQYF.

The chain joins TRBV15 to TRBJ1-1, with D uncertain. The V end lost 0 bases, the J end lost 1 base, and 6 bases lay between the germline ends. The CDR3 extends over 14 amino acids. Germline V CDR1 and CDR2: LNHNV, YYDKDF (reference sequence). The CDR3 region is CATSRESGNTEAFF. The CDR3, as DNA: TGTGCCACCAGCAGAGAATCCGGGAACACTGAAGCTTTCTTT.

The chain couples TRBV10-2 to TRBJ2-7; 8 nucleotides match TRBD2. CDR3 size: 15 residues. J gave up 0 bases and V 4 bases, and 5 bases lay outside the gene matches. The germline V gene has CDR1 WSHSY and CDR2 SAAADI. The CDR3 DNA is TGCGCCAGCAGTGGAAATAGCGGGGCCTCCTACGAGCAGTACTTC. Translated: CASSGNSGASYEQYF.

This chain uses TRBV10-2 with TRBJ2-7; tentative D call: TRBD2 (5 bases). The germline V and J ends were trimmed by 3 bases and 5 bases, with 17 bases remaining between them. CDR3 length equals 15 residues. In germline, CDR1 is WSHSY, CDR2 SAAADI. The CDR3 sequence: CASSDYVGEVDEQYF. The CDR3 DNA follows: TGCGCCAGCAGTGATTATGTGGGAGAGGTCGACGAGCAGTACTTC.

J is TRBJ2-3 and V is TRBV7-2, with 14 nucleotides matching TRBD2. J gave up 4 bases and V 5 bases, and 5 bases lay outside the gene matches. The germline V gene has CDR1 SGHTA and CDR2 FQGNSA. CDR3 length equals 16 residues. The CDR3 bases are TGTGCCAGCAGCGTTCAGGGACTAGCGGGAGCAGATACGCAGTATTTT. Its translation: CASSVQGLAGADTQYF. Variable domain in full (rest from reference TRBV7-2 and TRBJ2-3): GAGVSQSPSNKVTEKGKDVELRCDPISGHTALYWYRQSLGQGLEFLIYFQGNSAPDKSGLPSDRFSAERTGGSVSTLTIQRTQQEDSAVYLCASSVQGLAGADTQYFGPGTRLTVL.

This clone has just one count. This chain links TRBV28 with TRBJ2-5, with a possible D match to TRBD2 (6 bases). Germline CDR1 and CDR2: MDHEN and SYDVKM. The CDR3 covers 15 residues. Trimming removed 8 bases from V and 5 bases from J, with 21 bases in between. This CDR3 reads CASHGTFRVKETQYF. DNA for the CDR3: TGTGCCAGCCACGGGACTTTTCGGGTTAAGGAGACCCAGTACTTC.

This clone was seen only a few times. CDR3 sequence: CASKTTSGNTIYF. DNA of the CDR3: TGTGCCAGCAAGACGACATCTGGAAACACCATATATTTT. The chain recombines TRBV6-6 with TRBJ1-3, with D unclear. Trimming took off 7 bases at V and 1 base at J, with 8 bases between the two ends. The CDR3 totals 13 residues. The germline gives CDR1 MNHNY, CDR2 SVGAGI (reference sequence).

V usage is TRBV6-5 and J usage is TRBJ2-7; D gene ambiguous. Per germline, CDR1 MNHEY and CDR2 SVGAGI. The CDR3 is 14 residues long. Between the trimmed V and J ends, which lost 0 bases and 3 bases, there was a span of 9 bases. In nucleotides, the CDR3 is TGTGCCAGCAGTTACTCTAGGCACTTCTACGAGCAGTACTTC. Encoded protein: CASSYSRHFYEQYF.

V gene TRBV7-2 combines with J gene TRBJ1-1; 10 positions match TRBD1. The CDR3 spans 18 residues. Per germline, CDR1 SGHTA and CDR2 FQGNSA. The trim removed 2 bases at V and 0 bases at J, leaving 9 bases unmatched. DNA for the CDR3: TGTGCCAGCAGCTTAAGAGGGGGGACAGGGGCCTTGAACACTGAAGCTTTCTTT. It specifies CASSLRGGTGALNTEAFF.

This chain uses TRBV7-2 with TRBJ2-7; D is undetermined. Trimming removed 3 bases at V and 2 bases at J, with 14 bases between. CDR1 is SGHTA and CDR2 is FQGNSA in the germline V gene. The CDR3 covers 15 residues. CDR3 sequence reads: CASSFTSGRAYEQYF. The CDR3 bases are TGTGCCAGCAGCTTTACATCTGGCCGAGCCTACGAGCAGTACTTC.